This TCR beta chain was documented in a study of T cells in Graves' hyperthyroidism and ophthalmopathy. About the research overall: At initial diagnosis, before any treatment had begun, peripheral blood was obtained.

Authors of the study amplified TCR beta CDR3 regions from RNA transcripts. Using the HTBI primer set, a first-round RT-PCR was run on the TCR CDR3. TCRdb re-derived calls from the multiplex PCR reads in MiXCR, one entry per CDR3 protein. The sample comprises more than 300,000 distinct CDR3 sequences, approximately 18% of which are singletons, and around a third rests with the top ten. About this clonotype: The antigen is undetermined.

Whole-study findings and limits: Clonotypes that were expanded in thyroid above 0.001 mostly appeared in blood too. The model identified upcoming ophthalmopathy a median approximately 6.4 months ahead of onset.

Patients aged 18 to 65 with hyperthyroidism were newly diagnosed, with duration under 2 months. The sequence came from a woman in her twenties or thirties with Graves' hyperthyroidism that later progressed to Graves' ophthalmopathy. Material for sequencing was blood.

CDR3 sequence reads: CASSQGFSRQGRYGYTF. The CDR3 region has the DNA TGCGCCAGCAGCCAAGGGTTTAGCCGACAGGGAAGGTACGGCTACACCTTC. V and J are TRBV4-1 and TRBJ1-2; TRBD1 agrees at 7 bases. The CDR3 runs 17 residues. Germline V lookup: CDR1 MGHRA, CDR2 YSYEKL. The J segment lost 8 bases and the V segment lost 1 base, leaving 16 bases of the junction unmatched.